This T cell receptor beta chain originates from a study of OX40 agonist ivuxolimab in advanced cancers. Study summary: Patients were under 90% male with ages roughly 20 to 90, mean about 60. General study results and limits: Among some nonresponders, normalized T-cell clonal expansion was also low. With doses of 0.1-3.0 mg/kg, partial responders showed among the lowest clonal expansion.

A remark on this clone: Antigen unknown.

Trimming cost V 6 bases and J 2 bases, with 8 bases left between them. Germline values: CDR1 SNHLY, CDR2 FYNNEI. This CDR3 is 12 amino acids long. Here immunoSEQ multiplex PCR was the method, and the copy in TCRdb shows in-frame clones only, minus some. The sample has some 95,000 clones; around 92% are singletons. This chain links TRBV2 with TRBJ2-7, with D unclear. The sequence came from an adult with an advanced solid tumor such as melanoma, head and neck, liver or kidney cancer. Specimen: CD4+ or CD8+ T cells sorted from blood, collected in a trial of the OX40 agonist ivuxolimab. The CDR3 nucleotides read TGTGCCAGCAGGTCCCCGGCCTACGAGCAGTACTTC. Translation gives CASRSPAYEQYF. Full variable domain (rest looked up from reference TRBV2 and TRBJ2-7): EPEVTQTPSHQVTQMGQEVILRCVPISNHLYFYWYRQILGQKVEFLVSFYNNEISEKSEIFDDQFSVERPDGSNFTLKIRSTKLEDSAMYFCASRSPAYEQYFGPGTRLTVT.